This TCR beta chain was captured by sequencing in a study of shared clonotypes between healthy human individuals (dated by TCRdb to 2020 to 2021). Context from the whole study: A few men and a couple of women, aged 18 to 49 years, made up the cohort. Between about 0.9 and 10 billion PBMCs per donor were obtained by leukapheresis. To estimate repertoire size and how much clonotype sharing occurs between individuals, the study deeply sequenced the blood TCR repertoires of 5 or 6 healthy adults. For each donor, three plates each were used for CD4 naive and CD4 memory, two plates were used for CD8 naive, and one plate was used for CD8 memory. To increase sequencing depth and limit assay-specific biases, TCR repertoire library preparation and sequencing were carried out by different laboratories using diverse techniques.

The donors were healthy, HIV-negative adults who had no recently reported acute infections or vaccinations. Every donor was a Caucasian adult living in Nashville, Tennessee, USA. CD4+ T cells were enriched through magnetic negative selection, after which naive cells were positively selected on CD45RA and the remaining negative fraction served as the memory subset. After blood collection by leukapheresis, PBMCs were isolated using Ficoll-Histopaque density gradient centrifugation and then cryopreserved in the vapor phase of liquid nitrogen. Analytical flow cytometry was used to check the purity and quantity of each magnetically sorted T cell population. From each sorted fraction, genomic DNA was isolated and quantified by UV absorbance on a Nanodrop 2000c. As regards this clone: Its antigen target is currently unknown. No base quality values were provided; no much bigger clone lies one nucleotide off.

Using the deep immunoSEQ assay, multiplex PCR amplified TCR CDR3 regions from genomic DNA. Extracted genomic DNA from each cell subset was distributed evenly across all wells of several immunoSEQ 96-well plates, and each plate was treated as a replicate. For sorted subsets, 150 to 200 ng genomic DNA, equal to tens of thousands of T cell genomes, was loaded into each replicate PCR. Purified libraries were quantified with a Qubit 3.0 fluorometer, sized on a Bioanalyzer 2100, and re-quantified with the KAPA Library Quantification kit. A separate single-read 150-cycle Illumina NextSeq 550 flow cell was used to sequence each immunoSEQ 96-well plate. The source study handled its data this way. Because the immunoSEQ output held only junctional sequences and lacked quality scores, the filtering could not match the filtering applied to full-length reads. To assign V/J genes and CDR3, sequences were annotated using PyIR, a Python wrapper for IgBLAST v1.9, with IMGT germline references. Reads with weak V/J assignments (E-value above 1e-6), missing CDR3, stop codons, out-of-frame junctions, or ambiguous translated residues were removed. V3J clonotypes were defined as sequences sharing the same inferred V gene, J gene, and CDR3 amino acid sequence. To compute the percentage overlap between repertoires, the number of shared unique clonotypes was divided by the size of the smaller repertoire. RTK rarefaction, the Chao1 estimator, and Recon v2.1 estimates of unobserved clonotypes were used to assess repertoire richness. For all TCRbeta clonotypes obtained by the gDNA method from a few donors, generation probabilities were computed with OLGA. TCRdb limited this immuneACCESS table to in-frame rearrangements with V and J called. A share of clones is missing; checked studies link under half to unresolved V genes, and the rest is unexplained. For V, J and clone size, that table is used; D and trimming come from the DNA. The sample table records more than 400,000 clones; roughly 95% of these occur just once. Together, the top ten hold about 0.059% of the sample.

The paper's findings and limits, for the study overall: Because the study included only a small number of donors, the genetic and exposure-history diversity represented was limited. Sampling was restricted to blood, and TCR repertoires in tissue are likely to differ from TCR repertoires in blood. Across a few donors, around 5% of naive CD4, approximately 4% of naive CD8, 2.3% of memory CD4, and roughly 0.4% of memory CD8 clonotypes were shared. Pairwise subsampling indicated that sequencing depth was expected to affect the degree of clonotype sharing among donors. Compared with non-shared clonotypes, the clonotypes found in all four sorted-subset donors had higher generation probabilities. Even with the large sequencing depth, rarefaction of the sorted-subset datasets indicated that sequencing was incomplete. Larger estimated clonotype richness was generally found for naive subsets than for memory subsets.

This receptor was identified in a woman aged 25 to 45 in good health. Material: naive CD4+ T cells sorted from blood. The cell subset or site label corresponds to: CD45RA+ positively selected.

This receptor has the CDR3 CASSFVYPRGNTIYF. In nucleotide form, the sequence is TGTGCCAGCAGCTTTGTGTATCCTCGGGGAAACACCATATATTTT. The sequence links TRBV7-9 to TRBJ1-3; the D gene assignment is ambiguous. V is pared back by 3 bases and J by 4 bases, with 13 bases lying between the germline termini. Looking up the germline V gene (reference sequence) yields CDR1 SEHNR and CDR2 FQNEAQ. The CDR3 runs 15 amino acids, cysteine and phenylalanine included. This entry keeps only the CDR3 DNA: 45 bases, framed from base 1.